The 25 T cell receptor beta chains listed next were all sequenced from one sample in a study of blood T cell repertoires in COVID-19. Assay: immunoSEQ multiplex PCR; the TCRdb copy retains only in-frame clones and omits some. The data contain more than 250,000 clones, around 90% of them singletons. The sample comprised PBMCs or T cells enriched from blood (not recorded which). These receptors all stem from a woman under 40 who had recovered from COVID-19.

The chain joins TRBV4-2 to TRBJ2-6; TRBD1 matches at 12 bases. The CDR3 has 18 residues. Per germline, CDR1 LGHNA and CDR2 YNFKEQ. V shed 4 bases and J 2 bases; nucleotides not matched to a gene: 6. CDR3 sequence (DNA): TGTGCCAGCAGCCGGTTGGGACAGGGGGCTCCTGGGGCCAACGTCCTGACTTTC. Amino acid sequence: CASSRLGQGAPGANVLTF.

CDR3 amino acids: CASSQTSNTEAFF. The CDR3 DNA reads as TGTGCCAGCAGCCAGACATCGAACACTGAAGCTTTCTTT. The chain joins TRBV7-3 to TRBJ1-1; D gene unclear. Trimming pared 5 bases from V and 1 base from J, leaving 8 bases between. The germline gives CDR1 SGHTA, CDR2 FQGTGA. CDR3 size: 13 residues.

The V call is TRBV29-1, the J call TRBJ1-1; D ambiguous. V dropped 1 base and J dropped 1 base, with 7 bases sitting between them. The CDR3 length is 13 residues. Germline values: CDR1 SQVTM, CDR2 ANQGSEA. CDR3 DNA: TGCAGCGTTGAAGCGGGTGGGAACACTGAAGCTTTCTTT. Its protein is CSVEAGGNTEAFF.

V gene TRBV12-3 or TRBV12-4 combines with J gene TRBJ2-7, with a weak D call TRBD1 (6 bases). Trimming pared 6 bases from V and 1 base from J, leaving 10 bases between. This CDR3 spans 13 amino acids. CDR3 region: CASRRQDSYEQYF. As DNA, the CDR3 is TGTGCCAGCAGGCGACAGGATTCCTACGAGCAGTACTTC.

V and J are TRBV2 and TRBJ1-2; the match to TRBD1 covers 9 bases. V lost 1 base, J lost 8 bases, and 5 bases stayed unmatched. This CDR3 is 14 amino acids long. Germline V CDR1 and CDR2: SNHLY, FYNNEI. CDR3 in amino acids: CASSEGGQGRGYTF. CDR3 bases: TGTGCCAGCAGTGAAGGGGGACAGGGCCGCGGCTACACCTTC.

The V and J genes are TRBV9 and TRBJ1-2; D ambiguous. CDR3 size: 13 residues. The ends were cut back, 2 bases at V and 4 bases at J, with 9 bases in the middle. In germline, CDR1 is SGDLS, CDR2 YYNGEE. CDR3 region: CASSVSESYGYTF. Written as DNA, the CDR3 is TGTGCCAGCAGCGTTAGCGAAAGCTATGGCTACACCTTC.

The CDR3 protein is CASSEALGEGYEQYF. As DNA, the CDR3 is TGTGCCAGCAGTGAAGCGCTAGGTGAGGGCTACGAGCAGTACTTC. The chain combines TRBV6-1 with TRBJ2-7; the D gene is possibly TRBD2 (5 bases). The germline V gene has CDR1 MNHNS and CDR2 SASEGT. CDR3 size: 15 residues. Trimming took 0 bases from V and 3 from J, leaving 12 bases between them.

The CDR3 region is CASSIAGLRNTEAFF. Written as DNA, the CDR3 is TGTGCCAGTAGTATAGCCGGACTCAGGAACACTGAAGCTTTCTTT. The V call is TRBV19, the J call TRBJ1-1, with D hard to call. Germline V lookup: CDR1 LNHDA, CDR2 SQIVND (reference sequence). This CDR3 region has 15 residues. Trimming pared 1 base from V and 1 base from J, leaving 10 bases between.

The rearrangement joins TRBV7-9 to TRBJ1-1, with D unclear. The CDR3 runs to 15 residues. CDR1 is SEHNR, CDR2 FQNEAQ, per germline (reference sequence). Trimming removed 2 bases at V and 1 base at J, with 11 bases between. CDR3 protein: CASSLSPTGNTEAFF. In DNA form, the CDR3 reads TGTGCCAGCAGCTTATCCCCGACGGGGAACACTGAAGCTTTCTTT.

The V and J genes are TRBV7-9 and TRBJ1-2; 8 bases line up with TRBD1. Germline V gene sequence: CDR1 SEHNR, CDR2 FQNEAQ (reference sequence). This CDR3 contains 19 residues. V trimming: 1 base; J trimming: 1 base; junction bases outside the gene matches: 14. This chain's CDR3 is CASSLGQGRQYKHNYGYTF. For the CDR3, the DNA is TGTGCCAGCAGCTTAGGACAGGGGAGGCAGTATAAGCATAACTATGGCTACACCTTC.

This clone has a single count. The chain uses TRBV5-1 and TRBJ2-1; 15 bases are shared with TRBD2. Trimming cost V 3 bases and J 4 bases; bases outside gene matches: 11. Germline-derived CDR1 and CDR2 are SGHRS and YFSETQ. The CDR3 has 19 amino acids. This CDR3 is CASSSSQGLAGGQYNEQFF. The CDR3 bases are TGCGCCAGCAGCTCCTCCCAGGGACTAGCGGGGGGTCAATACAATGAGCAGTTCTTC.

The CDR3 DNA is TGTGCCAGCAGCCAAGATTGGAGAGGCTCCAGCCTGTACAATGAGCAGTTCTTC. It specifies CASSQDWRGSSLYNEQFF. The rearrangement joins TRBV4-2 to TRBJ2-1, with D unclear. Germline values: CDR1 LGHNA, CDR2 YNFKEQ. The CDR3 is 18 residues long. Trimming left V 0 bases short and J 4 bases short, with 19 bases between.

J is TRBJ1-2 and V is TRBV12-3 or TRBV12-4; no firm D call. Deletions cut 1 base from V and 6 bases from J, with 9 bases between. This CDR3 has 13 residues. The CDR3 DNA is TGTGCCAGCAGTTTAGTGGAGAACGATGGCTACACCTTC. Translation gives CASSLVENDGYTF.

This chain joins TRBV18 and TRBJ2-1; 9 positions match TRBD2. J gave up 3 bases and V 0 bases, and 0 bases lay outside the gene matches. CDR1 and CDR2 from the germline V gene are KGHSH and LQKENI. This CDR3 is 15 amino acids long. CDR3 protein: CASSPPRGGYNEQFF. The CDR3 DNA is TGTGCCAGCTCACCACCGCGGGGGGGCTACAATGAGCAGTTCTTC.

The chain is built from TRBV24-1 and TRBJ2-3, with 8 positions matching TRBD2. This CDR3 is built from 15 residues. CDR1 is KGHDR, CDR2 SFDVKD, per germline. The V segment lost 3 bases and the J segment 6 bases; nucleotides outside the gene matches: 7. The CDR3 DNA is TGTGCCACCAGTGATCGACGGGGGGGCAGGGATACGCAGTATTTT. Translated: CATSDRRGGRDTQYF.

The chain couples TRBV3-1 (or the pseudogene TRBV3-2) to TRBJ2-7; TRBD1 might be the D (6 bases). Trimming removed 0 bases from V and 6 bases from J, with 18 bases in between. This CDR3 contains 16 residues. The germline V gene encodes CDR1 LGHDT and CDR2 YNNKEL (reference sequence). The CDR3 DNA reads TGTGCCAGCAGCCAAGATGGTGTAGGACAGTTGACCGAGCAGTACTTC. Amino acids: CASSQDGVGQLTEQYF.

This clone was observed a single time. V is TRBV5-6 and J is TRBJ1-3; TRBD1 agrees at 7 bases. The CDR3 loop spans 12 amino acids. The trim removed 1 base at V and 9 bases at J, leaving 1 base unmatched. Germline V gene data show CDR1 as SGHDT and CDR2 as YYEEEE. CDR3 sequence (DNA): TGTGCCAGCAGCTTGTCAGGGGGCACCATATATTTT. It specifies CASSLSGGTIYF.

The rearrangement links TRBV9 to TRBJ2-3; tentative D call: TRBD2 (6 bases). Between the trimmed V and J ends, which lost 4 bases and 0 bases, there was a span of 15 bases. The germline gives CDR1 SGDLS, CDR2 YYNGEE. The CDR3 runs to 16 residues. CDR3 residues: CASSILLSGSTDTQYF. CDR3 in DNA: TGTGCCAGCAGCATACTCCTTAGCGGTAGCACAGATACGCAGTATTTT.

This clone was detected many times. This chain joins TRBV7-3 and TRBJ2-7, with D perhaps TRBD1 (5 bases). The CDR3 extends over 14 amino acids. V shed 6 bases and J shed 3 bases, with 15 bases lying between them. Germline values: CDR1 SGHTA, CDR2 FQGTGA. In DNA form, the CDR3 reads TGTGCCAGCAGATCTCCCAGGGCCGGCTACGAGCAGTACTTC. Protein product: CASRSPRAGYEQYF. Variable domain in full (rest from reference TRBV7-3 and TRBJ2-7): GAGVSQTPSNKVTEKGKYVELRCDPISGHTALYWYRQSLGQGPEFLIYFQGTGAADDSGLPNDRFFAVRPEGSVSTLKIQRTERGDSAVYLCASRSPRAGYEQYFGPGTRLTVT.

V is TRBV30 and J is TRBJ1-5; D gene ambiguous. V lost 0 bases and J lost 0, with 6 bases in between. This CDR3 spans 14 amino acids. Germline CDR1 GTSNPN, CDR2 SVGIG (reference sequence). The CDR3: CAWSVSVSNQPQHF. The CDR3, as DNA: TGTGCCTGGAGTGTGTCAGTTAGCAATCAGCCCCAGCATTTT.

V and J are TRBV19 and TRBJ1-2, with 12 nucleotides matching TRBD1. After removal of 6 bases from V and 3 bases from J, the junction contained 8 bases not matched to a gene. The CDR3 loop spans 16 amino acids. Germline lookup yields CDR1 LNHDA and CDR2 SQIVND (reference sequence). CDR3 in DNA: TGTGCCAGTAGGGGGACAGGGGGCGCGATGGACTATGGCTACACCTTC. Translating gives CASRGTGGAMDYGYTF.

The chain joins TRBV28 to TRBJ1-5, with a tentative D call TRBD1 (5 bases). The CDR3 has 15 residues. Per the germline V gene, CDR1 is MDHEN and CDR2 is SYDVKM. The V and J ends lost 2 bases and 3 bases respectively, with 11 bases between them. The CDR3 loop reads CASSLKGRDNQPQHF. DNA for the CDR3: TGTGCCAGCAGTTTAAAGGGCAGGGACAATCAGCCCCAGCATTTT.

The chain is built from TRBV6-2 or TRBV6-3 and TRBJ1-6; D may be TRBD1 (5 bases). Germline V lookup: CDR1 MNHEY, CDR2 SVGEGT. V gave up 5 bases and J gave up 10 bases, with 15 bases separating them. This CDR3 has 14 residues. Here the CDR3 DNA reads TGTGCCAGCAGTCGCCCAGGGATTGGGTCACCCCTCCACTTT. Protein product: CASSRPGIGSPLHF.

The J gene is TRBJ2-5, the V gene TRBV18; the D is unclear. The germline V gene encodes CDR1 KGHSH and CDR2 LQKENI. The CDR3 covers 15 residues. Trimming removed 2 bases at V and 2 bases at J, with 12 bases between. The CDR3 sequence is CASSPDLAAQETQYF. The DNA for the CDR3 is TGTGCCAGCTCACCAGATTTGGCAGCGCAAGAGACCCAGTACTTC.

This clone has only one observation. This chain joins TRBV19 and TRBJ1-4, with D possibly TRBD1 on 5 matching bases. V was trimmed by 3 bases and J by 11 bases, leaving 13 bases between them. CDR3 length: 13 amino acids. Germline CDR1 LNHDA, CDR2 SQIVND (reference sequence). The CDR3 DNA sequence: TGTGCCAGTAGTATTTCTAGGGGCAGCAAACTGTTTTTT. It yields the protein CASSISRGSKLFF.